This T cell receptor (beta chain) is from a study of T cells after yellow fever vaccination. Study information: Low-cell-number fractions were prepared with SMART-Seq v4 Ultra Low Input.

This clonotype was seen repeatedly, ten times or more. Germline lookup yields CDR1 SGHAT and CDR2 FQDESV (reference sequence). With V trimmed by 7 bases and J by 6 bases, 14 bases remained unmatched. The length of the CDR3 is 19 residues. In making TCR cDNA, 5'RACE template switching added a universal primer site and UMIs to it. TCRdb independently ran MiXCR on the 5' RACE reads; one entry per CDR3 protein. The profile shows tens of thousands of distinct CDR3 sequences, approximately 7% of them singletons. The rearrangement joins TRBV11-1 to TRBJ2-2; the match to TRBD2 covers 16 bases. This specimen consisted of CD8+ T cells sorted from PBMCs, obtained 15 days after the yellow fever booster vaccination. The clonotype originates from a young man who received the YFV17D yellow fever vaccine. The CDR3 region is CASTDPPGLAGGSAGELFF. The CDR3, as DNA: TGTGCCAGCACCGACCCACCGGGACTAGCGGGAGGGTCAGCCGGGGAGCTGTTTTTT.